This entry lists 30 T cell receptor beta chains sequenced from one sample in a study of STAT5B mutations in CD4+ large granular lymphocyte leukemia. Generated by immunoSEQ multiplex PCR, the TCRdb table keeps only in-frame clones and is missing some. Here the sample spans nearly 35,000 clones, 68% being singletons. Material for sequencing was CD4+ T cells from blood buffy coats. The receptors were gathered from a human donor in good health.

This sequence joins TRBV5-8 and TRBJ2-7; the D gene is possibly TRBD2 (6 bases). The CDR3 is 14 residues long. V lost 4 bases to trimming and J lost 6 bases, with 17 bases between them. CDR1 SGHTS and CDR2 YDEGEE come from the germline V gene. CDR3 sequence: CASSPRDRRGEQYF. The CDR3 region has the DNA TGTGCCAGCAGCCCGCGAGACCGGCGGGGCGAGCAGTACTTC.

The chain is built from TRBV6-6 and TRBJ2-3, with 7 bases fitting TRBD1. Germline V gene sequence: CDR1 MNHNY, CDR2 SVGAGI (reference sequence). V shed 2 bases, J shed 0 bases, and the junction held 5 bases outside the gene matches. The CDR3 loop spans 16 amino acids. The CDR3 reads CASSYTQGSSTDTQYF. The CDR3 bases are TGTGCCAGCAGTTACACACAGGGGTCTAGCACAGATACGCAGTATTTT.

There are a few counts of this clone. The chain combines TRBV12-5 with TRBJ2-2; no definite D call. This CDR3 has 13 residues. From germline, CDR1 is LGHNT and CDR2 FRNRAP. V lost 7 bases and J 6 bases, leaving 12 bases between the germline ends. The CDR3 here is CASVRTHPGELFF. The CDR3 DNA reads TGTGCTAGTGTCAGGACCCATCCCGGGGAGCTGTTTTTT.

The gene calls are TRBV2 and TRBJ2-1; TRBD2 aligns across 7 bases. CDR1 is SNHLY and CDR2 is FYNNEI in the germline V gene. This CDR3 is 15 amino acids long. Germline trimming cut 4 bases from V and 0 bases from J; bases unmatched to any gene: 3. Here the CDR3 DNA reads TGTGCCAGCAGTGTGCGGGGGACCTCCTACAATGAGCAGTTCTTC. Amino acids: CASSVRGTSYNEQFF.

The CDR3 DNA reads TGTGCCAGCAGCCCCTCGACGGAGCAGAAAAAACTGTTTTTT. It specifies CASSPSTEQKKLFF. The chain combines TRBV11-1 with TRBJ1-4; the D is unclear. Germline loops: CDR1 SGHAT, CDR2 FQDESV (reference sequence). The V gene lost 5 bases and the J gene lost 9 bases, with 16 bases spanning the gap. This CDR3 spans 14 amino acids.

The CDR3 DNA is TGTGCCAGCAGCCGGGACAGCGATAATTCACCCCTCCACTTT. This codes for CASSRDSDNSPLHF. The chain uses TRBV7-6 and TRBJ1-6, with 7 positions matching TRBD1. There are 14 residues in the CDR3. Germline CDR1 and CDR2: SGHVS and FNYEAQ. V lost 5 bases, J lost 5 bases, and 3 bases stayed unmatched. Complete variable domain (other parts from reference TRBV7-6 and TRBJ1-6): GAGVSQSPRYKVTKRGQDVALRCDPISGHVSLYWYRQALGQGPEFLTYFNYEAQQDKSGLPNDRFSAERPEGSISTLTIQRTEQRDSAMYRCASSRDSDNSPLHFGNGTRLTVT.

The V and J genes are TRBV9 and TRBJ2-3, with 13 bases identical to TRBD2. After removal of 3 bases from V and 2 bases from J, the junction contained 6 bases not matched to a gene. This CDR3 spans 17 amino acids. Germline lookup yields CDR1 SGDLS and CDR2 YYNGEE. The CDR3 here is CASSGGLAGTYTDTQYF. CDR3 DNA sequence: TGTGCCAGCAGCGGGGGACTAGCGGGGACCTACACAGATACGCAGTATTTT.

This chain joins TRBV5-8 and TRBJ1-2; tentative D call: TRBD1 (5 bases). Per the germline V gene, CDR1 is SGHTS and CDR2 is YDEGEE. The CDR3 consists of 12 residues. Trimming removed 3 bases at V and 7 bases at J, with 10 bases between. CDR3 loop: CASSSDSPGYTF. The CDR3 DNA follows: TGTGCCAGCAGCTCCGACAGCCCTGGCTACACCTTC. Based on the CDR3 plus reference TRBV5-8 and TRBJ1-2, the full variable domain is EAGVTQSPTHLIKTRGQQATLRCSPISGHTSVYWYQQALGLGLQFLLWYDEGEERNRGNFPPRFSGRQFPNYSSELNVNALELEDSALYLCASSSDSPGYTFGSGTRLTVV.

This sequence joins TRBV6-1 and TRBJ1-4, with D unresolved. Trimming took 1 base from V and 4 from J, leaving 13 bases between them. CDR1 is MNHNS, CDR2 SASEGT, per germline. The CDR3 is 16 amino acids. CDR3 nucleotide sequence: TGTGCCAGCAGTGAAGGGGTGGGGAATCATAATGAAAAACTGTTTTTT. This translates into CASSEGVGNHNEKLFF.

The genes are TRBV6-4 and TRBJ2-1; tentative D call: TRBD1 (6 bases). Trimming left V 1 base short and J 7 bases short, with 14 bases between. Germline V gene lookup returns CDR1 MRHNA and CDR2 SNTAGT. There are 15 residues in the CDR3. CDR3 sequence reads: CASSDLAGASNEQFF. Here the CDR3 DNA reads TGTGCCAGCAGTGACTTGGCAGGGGCTTCGAATGAGCAGTTCTTC.

The CDR3 spells CSFGTGDLRTEAFF. CDR3 DNA: TGCAGCTTCGGTACAGGGGACCTTCGGACTGAAGCTTTCTTT. This chain links TRBV29-1 with TRBJ1-1; 7 bases line up with TRBD1. V shed 8 bases and J 5 bases; nucleotides not matched to a gene: 14. This CDR3 is built from 14 residues. Germline V gene sequence: CDR1 SQVTM, CDR2 ANQGSEA.

As DNA, the CDR3 is TGTGCCAGCAGCTTGGGACCGGAATATGGCTACACCTTC. The encoded protein is CASSLGPEYGYTF. This chain links TRBV5-6 with TRBJ1-2, with D unclear. There are 13 residues in the CDR3. V gave up 0 bases and J gave up 5 bases, with 8 bases separating them. Germline-derived CDR1 and CDR2 are SGHDT and YYEEEE. The full variable domain, with the rest looked up from reference TRBV5-6 and TRBJ1-2, is DAGVTQSPTHLIKTRGQQVTLRCSPKSGHDTVSWYQQALGQGPQFIFQYYEEEERQRGNFPDRFSGHQFPNYSSELNVNALLLGDSALYLCASSLGPEYGYTFGSGTRLTVV.

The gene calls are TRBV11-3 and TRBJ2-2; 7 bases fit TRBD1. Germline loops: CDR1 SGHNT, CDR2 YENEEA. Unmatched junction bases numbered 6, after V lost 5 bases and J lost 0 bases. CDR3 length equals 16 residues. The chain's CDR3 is CASSLAGTANTGELFF. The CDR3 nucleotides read TGTGCCAGCAGCCTGGCCGGGACAGCGAACACCGGGGAGCTGTTTTTT. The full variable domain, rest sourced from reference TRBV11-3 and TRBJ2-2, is EAGVVQSPRYKIIEKKQPVAFWCNPISGHNTLYWYLQNLGQGPELLIRYENEEAVDDSQLPKDRFSAERLKGVDSTLKIQPAELGDSAVYLCASSLAGTANTGELFFGEGSRLTVL.

DNA of the CDR3: TGTGCCAGTAGTATAGTTAGCGGGGGGCGGTTCTTC. It yields the protein CASSIVSGGRFF. This rearrangement joins TRBV19 to TRBJ2-1, with TRBD2 identical over 10 bases. The V segment lost 1 base and the J segment 15 bases; nucleotides outside the gene matches: 3. This CDR3 contains 12 residues. CDR1 is LNHDA, CDR2 SQIVND, per germline (reference sequence).

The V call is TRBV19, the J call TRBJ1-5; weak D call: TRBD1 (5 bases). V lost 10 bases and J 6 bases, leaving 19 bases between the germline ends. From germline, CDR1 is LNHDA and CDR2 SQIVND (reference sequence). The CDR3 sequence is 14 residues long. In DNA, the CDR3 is TGTGCCACCCGAGAGTGGGGCATGGGTCAGCCCCAGCATTTT. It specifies CATREWGMGQPQHF. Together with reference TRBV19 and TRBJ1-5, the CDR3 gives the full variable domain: DGGITQSPKYLFRKEGQNVTLSCEQNLNHDAMYWYRQDPGQGLRLIYYSQIVNDFQKGDIAEGYSVSREKKESFPLTVTSAQKNPTAFYLCATREWGMGQPQHFGDGTRLSIL.

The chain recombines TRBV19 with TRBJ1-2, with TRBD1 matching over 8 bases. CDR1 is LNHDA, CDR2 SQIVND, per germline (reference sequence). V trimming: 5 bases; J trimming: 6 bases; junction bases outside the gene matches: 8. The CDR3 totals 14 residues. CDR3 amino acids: CASSSGQGIHGYTF. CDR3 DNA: TGTGCCAGTAGTTCAGGACAGGGTATCCATGGCTACACCTTC.

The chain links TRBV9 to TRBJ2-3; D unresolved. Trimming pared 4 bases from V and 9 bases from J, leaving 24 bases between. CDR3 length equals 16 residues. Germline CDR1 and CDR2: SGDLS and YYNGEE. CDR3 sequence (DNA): TGTGCCAGCAGCCCCGAGGCGCTGTCCTTGTTAGGGACGCAGTATTTT. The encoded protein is CASSPEALSLLGTQYF.

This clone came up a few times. This CDR3 reads CASSWGTEAFF. CDR3 nucleotide sequence: TGCGCCAGCAGCTGGGGCACTGAAGCTTTCTTT. This sequence joins TRBV5-1 and TRBJ1-1; D is ambiguous. Trimming stripped 3 bases from V and 4 bases from J, with 4 bases between. The CDR3 extends over 11 amino acids. Per germline, CDR1 SGHRS and CDR2 YFSETQ.

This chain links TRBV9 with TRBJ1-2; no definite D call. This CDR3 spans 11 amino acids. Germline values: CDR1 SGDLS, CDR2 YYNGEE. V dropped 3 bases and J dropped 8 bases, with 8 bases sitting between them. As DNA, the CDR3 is TGTGCCAGCAGCGGCGGAGGGGGCTACACCTTC. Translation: CASSGGGGYTF.

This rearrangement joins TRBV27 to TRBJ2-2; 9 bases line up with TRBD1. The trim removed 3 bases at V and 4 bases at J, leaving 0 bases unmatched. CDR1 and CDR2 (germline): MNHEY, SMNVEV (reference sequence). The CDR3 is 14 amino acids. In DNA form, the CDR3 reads TGTGCCAGCAGTTTGACAGGGGGCACCGGGGAGCTGTTTTTT. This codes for CASSLTGGTGELFF.

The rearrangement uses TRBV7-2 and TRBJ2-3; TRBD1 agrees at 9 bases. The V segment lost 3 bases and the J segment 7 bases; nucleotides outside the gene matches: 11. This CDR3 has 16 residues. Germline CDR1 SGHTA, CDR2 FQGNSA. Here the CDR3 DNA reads TGTGCCAGCAGCTTCGAAATGGGACAGGGTTCAAATACGCAGTATTTT. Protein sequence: CASSFEMGQGSNTQYF. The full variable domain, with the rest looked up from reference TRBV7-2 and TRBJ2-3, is GAGVSQSPSNKVTEKGKDVELRCDPISGHTALYWYRQSLGQGLEFLIYFQGNSAPDKSGLPSDRFSAERTGGSVSTLTIQRTQQEDSAVYLCASSFEMGQGSNTQYFGPGTRLTVL.

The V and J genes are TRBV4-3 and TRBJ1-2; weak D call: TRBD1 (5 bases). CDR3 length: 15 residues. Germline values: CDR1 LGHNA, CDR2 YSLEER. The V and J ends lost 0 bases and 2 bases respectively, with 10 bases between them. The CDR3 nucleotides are TGCGCCAGCAGCCAAGAAGGGGCCAAAAACTATGGCTACACCTTC. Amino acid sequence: CASSQEGAKNYGYTF.

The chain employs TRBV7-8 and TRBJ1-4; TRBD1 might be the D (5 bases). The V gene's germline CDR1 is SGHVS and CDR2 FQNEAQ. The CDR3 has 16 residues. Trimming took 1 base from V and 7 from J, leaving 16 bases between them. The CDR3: CASSLGPAARGEKLFF. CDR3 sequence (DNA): TGTGCCAGCAGCTTAGGCCCGGCCGCAAGGGGTGAAAAACTGTTTTTT.

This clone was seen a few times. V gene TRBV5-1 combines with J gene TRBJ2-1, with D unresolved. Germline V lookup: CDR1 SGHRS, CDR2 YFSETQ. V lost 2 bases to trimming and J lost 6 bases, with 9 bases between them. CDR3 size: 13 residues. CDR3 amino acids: CASSFSDRNEQFF. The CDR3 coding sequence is TGCGCCAGCAGCTTTTCGGACCGCAATGAGCAGTTCTTC.

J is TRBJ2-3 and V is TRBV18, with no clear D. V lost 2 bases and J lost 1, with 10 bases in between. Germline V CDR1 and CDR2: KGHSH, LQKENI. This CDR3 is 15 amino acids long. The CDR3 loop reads CASSPGFRGTDTQYF. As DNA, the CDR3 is TGTGCCAGCTCACCAGGTTTTCGGGGCACAGATACGCAGTATTTT.

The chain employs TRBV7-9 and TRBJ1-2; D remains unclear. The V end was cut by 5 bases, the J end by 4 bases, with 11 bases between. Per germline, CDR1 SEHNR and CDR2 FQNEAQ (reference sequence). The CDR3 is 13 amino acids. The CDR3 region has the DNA TGTGCCAGCAGCCCGCATAACCTCTATGGCTACACCTTC. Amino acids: CASSPHNLYGYTF.

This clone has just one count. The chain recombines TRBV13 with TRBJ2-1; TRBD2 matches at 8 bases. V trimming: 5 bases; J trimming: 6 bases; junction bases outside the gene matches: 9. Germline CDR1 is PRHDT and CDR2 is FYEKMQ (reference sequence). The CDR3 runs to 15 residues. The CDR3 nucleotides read TGTGCCAGCAGCGCGGGACTAGATCAACTCAATGAGCAGTTCTTC. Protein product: CASSAGLDQLNEQFF.

The DNA for the CDR3 is TGTGCCAGCAGCCGGGGGGGGGCAGGGGATACGCAGTATTTT. It codes for CASSRGGAGDTQYF. The chain links TRBV7-2 to TRBJ2-3, with TRBD2 matching over 8 bases. Unmatched junction bases numbered 7, after V lost 5 bases and J lost 6 bases. Germline V gene data show CDR1 as SGHTA and CDR2 as FQGNSA. This CDR3 has 14 residues. The whole variable domain, remainder taken from reference TRBV7-2 and TRBJ2-3, is GAGVSQSPSNKVTEKGKDVELRCDPISGHTALYWYRQSLGQGLEFLIYFQGNSAPDKSGLPSDRFSAERTGGSVSTLTIQRTQQEDSAVYLCASSRGGAGDTQYFGPGTRLTVL.

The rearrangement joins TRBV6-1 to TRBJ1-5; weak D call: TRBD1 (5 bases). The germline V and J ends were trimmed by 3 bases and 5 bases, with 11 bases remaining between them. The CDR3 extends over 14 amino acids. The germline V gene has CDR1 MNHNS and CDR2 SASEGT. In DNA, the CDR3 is TGTGCCAGCAGTGAGCAGGGTTCCGATCAGCCCCAGCATTTT. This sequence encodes CASSEQGSDQPQHF.

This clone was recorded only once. CDR3 amino acids: CASRPGQGETQYF. The DNA of the CDR3 is TGTGCCAGCAGGCCCGGACAGGGGGAGACCCAGTACTTC. This chain links TRBV7-6 with TRBJ2-5; TRBD1 aligns across 9 bases. V trimming: 6 bases; J trimming: 5 bases; junction bases outside the gene matches: 4. The CDR3 spans 13 residues. Looked up from germline, CDR1 is SGHVS and CDR2 is FNYEAQ.